The 5 T cell receptor beta chains given below trace back to one sample, sequenced in a study of T-cell reconstitution after alpha-beta-depleted transplantation in children. Unique molecular identifiers were incorporated during preparation of the TCRbeta library. Each CDR3 protein gets one entry after TCRdb re-called the PCR reads with MiXCR. The sample includes 440,000 or so distinct CDR3 sequences, over 40% seen only once; the top ten take under 35%. The sequenced sample was PBMCs, obtained before TCRalphabeta/CD19-depleted stem cell transplant. These receptors came from a girl aged 2 to 9 with aplastic anemia, due to receive a stem cell transplant.

This clonotype was recorded a few times. Here the CDR3 reads CASSSRDTTVEQYF. In DNA, the CDR3 is TGTGCCAGCAGCTCCCGGGACACTACTGTCGAGCAGTACTTC. The chain is built from TRBV7-9 and TRBJ2-7; D possibly corresponds to TRBD1 (6 bases). The length of the CDR3 is 14 residues. Per germline, CDR1 SEHNR and CDR2 FQNEAQ (reference sequence). Trimming cost V 4 bases and J 6 bases, with 16 bases left between them.

This clonotype was observed a handful of times. The genes are TRBV20-1 and TRBJ2-1; TRBD2 agrees at 13 bases. Germline loops: CDR1 DFQATT, CDR2 SNEGSKA (reference sequence). Trimming cost V 8 bases and J 5 bases; bases outside gene matches: 12. This CDR3 region has 16 residues. In DNA, the CDR3 is TGCAGTTTACTAGCGGGAGGGCCTTTGAGCCACAATGAGCAGTTCTTC. Its protein is CSLLAGGPLSHNEQFF.

The rearrangement joins TRBV29-1 to TRBJ2-5; D gene uncertain. CDR3 length equals 14 residues. Germline V gene sequence: CDR1 SQVTM, CDR2 ANQGSEA. V gave up 0 bases and J gave up 8 bases, with 16 bases separating them. The CDR3 sequence: CSVEEQEGRLTQYF. The CDR3 DNA sequence: TGCAGCGTTGAAGAACAAGAAGGACGGCTAACCCAGTACTTC. Looking up the rest from reference TRBV29-1 and TRBJ2-5 gives the full variable domain: SAVISQKPSRDICQRGTSLTIQCQVDSQVTMMFWYRQQPGQSLTLIATANQGSEATYESGFVIDKFPISRPNLTFSTLTVSNMSPEDSSIYLCSVEEQEGRLTQYFGPGTRLLVL.

On this clonotype itself: At one boundary the junction diverges from the germline segment, which might be a read error. The chain couples TRBV12-3 or TRBV12-4 to TRBJ1-2, with 8 bases fitting TRBD1. CDR3 length: 15 residues. The CDR3: CASSFSGGQVYGDTF. The DNA for the CDR3 is TGTGCCAGCAGTTTCTCAGGGGGCCAAGTCTATGGCGACACCTTC.

This clonotype was seen only a few times. The gene calls are TRBV4-1 and TRBJ2-3; TRBD2 matches 9 bases. Trimming removed 1 base from V and 6 bases from J; junction bases left unmatched: 14. The CDR3 extends over 18 amino acids. CDR1 is MGHRA, CDR2 YSYEKL, per germline. The CDR3 nucleotides are TGCGCCAGCAGCCAAGGTGCGGGAGGGTTCGCGGCGGACGATACGCAGTATTTT. Translation gives CASSQGAGGFAADDTQYF.